Each of the 22 T cell receptor beta chains below was sequenced from the same sample in a study of blood T cell repertoires in COVID-19. The protocol was immunoSEQ multiplex PCR, while the TCRdb copy is restricted to in-frame clones and leaves out a portion. The table lists hundreds of thousands of clones, approximately 83% of them singletons. Source material: peripheral blood. These receptors all stem from a woman aged 40 to 50 with active or convalescent COVID-19.

The rearrangement uses TRBV5-1 and TRBJ2-1; 7 bases align to TRBD2. The V gene's germline CDR1 is SGHRS and CDR2 YFSETQ. The trim removed 4 bases at V and 1 base at J, leaving 29 bases unmatched. This CDR3 is 23 amino acids long. The CDR3 DNA follows: TGCGCCAGCAGCCGAGCCCTTGGAGGCCTAGCCGACCAACTAGCGAGTTCCTACAATGAGCAGTTCTTC. Translating it yields CASSRALGGLADQLASSYNEQFF.

The chain couples TRBV11-3 to TRBJ2-3; 15 nucleotides match TRBD2. The V segment lost 5 bases and the J segment 3 bases; nucleotides outside the gene matches: 9. The CDR3 covers 18 residues. Per germline, CDR1 SGHNT and CDR2 YENEEA. CDR3 bases: TGTGCCAGCAGCCCAGGACTAGCGGGAGGGCCAGGGACAGATACGCAGTATTTT. This gives the protein CASSPGLAGGPGTDTQYF.

The chain links TRBV7-3 to TRBJ2-5; D possibly corresponds to TRBD2 (6 bases). This CDR3 is 14 amino acids long. V was trimmed by 5 bases and J by 4 bases, leaving 14 bases between them. Looked up from germline, CDR1 is SGHTA and CDR2 is FQGTGA. CDR3 nucleotides: TGTGCCAGCAGCACCGACGGGAGTGGAGAGACCCAGTACTTC. It yields the protein CASSTDGSGETQYF.

In DNA, the CDR3 is TGTGCCGGCCTCGGACAGGTGAACACAGATACGCAGTATTTT. Its translation is CAGLGQVNTDTQYF. This chain links TRBV2 with TRBJ2-3; TRBD1 matches at 7 bases. The CDR3 length is 14 residues. V was clipped by 11 bases and J by 2 bases; unmatched bases: 10. Germline values: CDR1 SNHLY, CDR2 FYNNEI.

The V gene is TRBV3-1 (or the pseudogene TRBV3-2), the J gene TRBJ2-1; D remains ambiguous. This CDR3 contains 12 residues. The V gene lost 1 base and the J gene lost 9 bases, with 7 bases spanning the gap. In germline, CDR1 is LGHDT, CDR2 YNNKEL (reference sequence). The CDR3 is CASSQGLGEQFF. The CDR3 nucleotides read TGTGCCAGCAGCCAAGGACTGGGTGAGCAGTTCTTC.

This clone has a handful of counts. The chain recombines TRBV19 with TRBJ2-1, with D maybe TRBD1 (6 bases). Trimming left V 5 bases short and J 7 bases short, with 27 bases between. This CDR3 has 18 residues. CDR1 is LNHDA, CDR2 SQIVND, per germline (reference sequence). CDR3 DNA: TGTGCCAGTAGTCCTCAGGGGCGCAGTTCCATGGTTGGGAATGAGCAGTTCTTC. This encodes CASSPQGRSSMVGNEQFF.

V and J are TRBV11-2 and TRBJ1-5; TRBD1 aligns across 9 bases. Germline CDR1 SGHAT, CDR2 FQNNGV. With 1 base clipped from V and 5 bases from J, the junction kept 3 bases outside the gene matches. The CDR3 runs to 15 residues. CDR3 in DNA: TGTGCCAGCAGCTTAGGGACAGGGGCCTATCAGCCCCAGCATTTT. Protein product: CASSLGTGAYQPQHF.

CDR3 nucleotides: TGTGCCAGCAGTTACTCGAATCGGGGGAAAAACATTCAGTACTTC. Translating gives CASSYSNRGKNIQYF. The chain links TRBV6-5 to TRBJ2-4; a possible D gene is TRBD2 (6 bases). Per germline, CDR1 MNHEY and CDR2 SVGAGI. Trimming left V 0 bases short and J 4 bases short, with 10 bases between. There are 15 residues in the CDR3.

The chain links TRBV28 to TRBJ2-1, with D maybe TRBD1 (6 bases). The germline V and J ends were trimmed by 8 bases and 1 base, with 24 bases remaining between them. Per germline, CDR1 MDHEN and CDR2 SYDVKM. The CDR3 runs 18 residues. The CDR3: CASPPSLGQRTSYNEQFF. For the CDR3, the DNA is TGTGCCAGCCCCCCATCGCTAGGACAGAGGACTTCCTACAATGAGCAGTTCTTC.

V usage is TRBV10-3 and J usage is TRBJ2-1, with 9 bases matching TRBD2. Germline V gene data show CDR1 as ENHRY and CDR2 as SYGVKD. This CDR3 region has 16 residues. The trim removed 4 bases at V and 4 bases at J, leaving 8 bases unmatched. Written as DNA, the CDR3 is TGTGCCATCAGTGGTCAGCGGGAGGATCAATACAATGAGCAGTTCTTC. It specifies CAISGQREDQYNEQFF.

This clone was detected once. The chain employs TRBV12-3 or TRBV12-4 and TRBJ2-4; D perhaps matches TRBD1 (5 bases). The ends were cut back, 4 bases at V and 1 base at J, with 5 bases in the middle. The CDR3 has 13 amino acids. The DNA for the CDR3 is TGTGCCAGCAGTTCAGGGGCCAAAAACATTCAGTACTTC. Its protein is CASSSGAKNIQYF.

The CDR3 nucleotides are TGTGCCAGCTCACTATCAGGGGGAGATGGCTACACCTTC. Amino acids: CASSLSGGDGYTF. This sequence joins TRBV18 and TRBJ1-2; TRBD1 matches 7 bases. There are 13 residues in the CDR3. The J segment lost 6 bases and the V segment lost 4 bases, leaving 5 bases of the junction unmatched. Germline CDR1 reads KGHSH; CDR2 reads LQKENI. Drawing the rest from reference TRBV18 and TRBJ1-2, the complete variable domain is NAGVMQNPRHLVRRRGQEARLRCSPMKGHSHVYWYRQLPEEGLKFMVYLQKENIIDESGMPKERFSAEFPKEGPSILRIQQVVRGDSAAYFCASSLSGGDGYTFGSGTRLTVV.

The rearrangement joins TRBV11-1 to TRBJ2-3, with no clear D. Trimming shortened V by 3 bases and J by 3 bases, and 7 bases separated the two germline ends. Germline CDR1 SGHAT, CDR2 FQDESV (reference sequence). The length of the CDR3 is 13 residues. This CDR3 is CASSLSQTDTQYF. The CDR3 bases are TGTGCCAGCAGCTTGTCACAGACAGATACGCAGTATTTT.

The chain joins TRBV3-1 (or the pseudogene TRBV3-2) to TRBJ1-1; D is unresolved. CDR3 length equals 14 residues. Between the trimmed V and J ends, which lost 1 base and 0 bases, there was a span of 6 bases. Germline-derived CDR1 and CDR2 are LGHDT and YNNKEL (reference sequence). CDR3 bases: TGTGCCAGCAGCCAAGCGTCTCTGAACACTGAAGCTTTCTTT. Translated, it gives CASSQASLNTEAFF.

The rearrangement joins TRBV6-4 to TRBJ2-1; 7 bases agree with TRBD1. Germline V gene data show CDR1 as MRHNA and CDR2 as SNTAGT. J lost 1 base, V lost 6 bases, and 3 bases had no gene match. The CDR3 covers 14 residues. The CDR3 nucleotides are TGTGCCAGCAGCGGACAGGCTTCCTACAATGAGCAGTTCTTC. Its translation is CASSGQASYNEQFF.

The chain recombines TRBV9 with TRBJ1-2; D remains ambiguous. The CDR3 contains 13 residues. Germline CDR1 SGDLS, CDR2 YYNGEE. Deletions cut 3 bases from V and 8 bases from J, with 14 bases between. The CDR3 is CASSASLVGGYTF. Written as DNA, the CDR3 is TGTGCCAGCAGCGCCAGCCTCGTGGGCGGCTACACCTTC. Complete variable domain (other parts from reference TRBV9 and TRBJ1-2): DSGVTQTPKHLITATGQRVTLRCSPRSGDLSVYWYQQSLDQGLQFLIQYYNGEERAKGNILERFSAQQFPDLHSELNLSSLELGDSALYFCASSASLVGGYTFGSGTRLTVV.

This chain joins TRBV30 and TRBJ1-5; 9 nucleotides align to TRBD1. V was pared by 0 bases and J by 4 bases, with 4 bases of the junction left unmatched. There are 15 residues in the CDR3. In germline, CDR1 is GTSNPN, CDR2 SVGIG (reference sequence). In DNA form, the CDR3 reads TGTGCCTGGAGTGTAGGTGGGACAGGGAATCAGCCCCAGCATTTT. Its protein is CAWSVGGTGNQPQHF.

This clone came up a few times. The V call is TRBV4-1, the J call TRBJ1-1, with 8 bases identical to TRBD1. Germline V gene sequence: CDR1 MGHRA, CDR2 YSYEKL. Trimming cost V 6 bases and J 4 bases; bases outside gene matches: 4. The CDR3 totals 13 residues. The CDR3 protein is CASRDTGGTEAFF. The CDR3 DNA reads as TGCGCCAGCAGGGACACAGGGGGCACTGAAGCTTTCTTT.

The chain combines TRBV19 with TRBJ1-1; TRBD1 aligns across 11 bases. CDR3 length: 17 amino acids. V shed 5 bases, J shed 3 bases, and the junction held 11 bases outside the gene matches. The V gene's germline CDR1 is LNHDA and CDR2 SQIVND (reference sequence). The CDR3 DNA follows: TGTGCCAGTAGTCCATCACCGGGACAGGGGGGGTACACTGAAGCTTTCTTT. Amino acid sequence: CASSPSPGQGGYTEAFF.

The chain is built from TRBV5-4 and TRBJ2-7; TRBD1 matches at 7 bases. The CDR3 has 16 amino acids. Per germline, CDR1 SGHNT and CDR2 YYREEE (reference sequence). V was clipped by 2 bases and J by 4 bases; unmatched bases: 12. The CDR3: CASSFPGDRDGYEQYF. Here the CDR3 DNA reads TGTGCCAGCAGCTTTCCGGGCGACAGGGACGGGTACGAGCAGTACTTC. Complete variable domain (other parts from reference TRBV5-4 and TRBJ2-7): ETGVTQSPTHLIKTRGQQVTLRCSSQSGHNTVSWYQQALGQGPQFIFQYYREEENGRGNFPPRFSGLQFPNYSSELNVNALELDDSALYLCASSFPGDRDGYEQYFGPGTRLTVT.

The V and J genes are TRBV2 and TRBJ1-1; 9 bases fit TRBD1. The germline CDR1 and CDR2 sequences are SNHLY and FYNNEI. Trimming at V came to 6 bases and at J to 7 bases, leaving 6 bases not matched to a gene. This CDR3 has 13 amino acids. The CDR3 DNA follows: TGTGCCAGCAGGTCCCGGACAGGGGATGAAGCTTTCTTT. Translating gives CASRSRTGDEAFF.

This clone was detected a few times. The chain combines TRBV18 with TRBJ1-1; perhaps TRBD1 as D (5 bases). Germline CDR1 reads KGHSH; CDR2 reads LQKENI. CDR3 length: 15 amino acids. V lost 2 bases to trimming and J lost 10 bases, with 20 bases between them. The CDR3 nucleotides read TGTGCCAGCTCACCAAACTCGGGGGACGTGGTCGGAGCTTTCTTT. It translates to CASSPNSGDVVGAFF.